This entry concerns a single TCR beta chain. PCR used 60 Vbeta primers and 13 Jbeta primers. Assay: immunoSEQ multiplex PCR; the TCRdb copy retains only in-frame clones and omits some. The data contain 100,000 to 150,000 clones, about 84% of them singletons. This sample is part of a study of cytomegalovirus exposure and HLA in healthy donors. Germline assignment: CDR1 MNHEY and CDR2 SMNVEV (reference sequence). This CDR3 comprises 14 residues. Trimming took 5 bases from V and 3 from J; bases not matched to a gene: 3. The sequenced sample was PBMCs. The J gene is TRBJ1-5, the V gene TRBV27; 8 nucleotides line up with TRBD1. This TCR came from a middle-aged man in good health and CMV-seronegative. Here the CDR3 reads CASSHRGNNQPQHF. In DNA, the CDR3 is TGTGCCAGCAGTCACAGGGGGAACAATCAGCCCCAGCATTTT.